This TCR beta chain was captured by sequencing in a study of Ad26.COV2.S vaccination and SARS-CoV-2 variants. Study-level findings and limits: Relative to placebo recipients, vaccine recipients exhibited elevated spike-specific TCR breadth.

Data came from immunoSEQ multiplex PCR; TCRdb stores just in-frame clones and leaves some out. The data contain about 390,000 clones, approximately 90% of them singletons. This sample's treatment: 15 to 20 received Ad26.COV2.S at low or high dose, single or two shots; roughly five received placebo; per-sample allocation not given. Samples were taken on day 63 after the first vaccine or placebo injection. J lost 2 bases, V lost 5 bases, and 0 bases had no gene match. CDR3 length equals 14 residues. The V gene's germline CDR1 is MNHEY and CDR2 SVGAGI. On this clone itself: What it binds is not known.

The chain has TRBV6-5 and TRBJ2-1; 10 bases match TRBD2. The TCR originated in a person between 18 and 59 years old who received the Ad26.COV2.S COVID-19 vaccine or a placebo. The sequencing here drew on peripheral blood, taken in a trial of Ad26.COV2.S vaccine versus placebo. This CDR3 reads CASSSGGAYNEQFF. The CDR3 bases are TGTGCCAGCAGTAGCGGGGGGGCCTACAATGAGCAGTTCTTC.